A single sample is the source of the 14 T cell receptor beta chains below, sequenced in a study of monozygotic twins with inflammatory bowel disease. TCRdb reanalyzed the 5' RACE reads, giving one entry per CDR3 protein sequence and no DNA. This repertoire includes 300,000 to 450,000 distinct CDR3 sequences. Sequenced material: blood. The receptors here all came from a human donor with ulcerative colitis or Crohn's disease, or a healthy co-twin of an affected twin (not recorded which).

This chain uses TRBV5-1 with TRBJ2-7. The CDR3 has 14 amino acids. Germline CDR1 SGHRS, CDR2 YFSETQ. CDR3 loop: CASSLGRGVYEQYF.

The chain couples TRBV9 to TRBJ1-2; TCRdb proposes TRBD1, but this gene call is untestable without DNA. CDR3 size: 17 residues. The germline CDR1 and CDR2 sequences are SGDLS and YYNGEE. CDR3 loop: CASSSPRGDLVGTGYTF.

The genes are TRBV4-1 and TRBJ1-3; TCRdb picks TRBD1, but there is no DNA to check that call. Per germline, CDR1 MGHRA and CDR2 YSYEKL. The CDR3 is 19 amino acids. This CDR3 reads CASSQEDLTGQGARNTIYF.

J is TRBJ2-7 and V is TRBV7-9. The V gene's germline CDR1 is SEHNR and CDR2 FQNEAQ (reference sequence). The CDR3 runs 12 residues. The CDR3 loop is CASSSDSIEQYF.

The chain uses TRBV20-1 and TRBJ2-2; TCRdb returns TRBD1, unconfirmable since there is no DNA. Germline loops: CDR1 DFQATT, CDR2 SNEGSKA (reference sequence). The CDR3 loop spans 13 amino acids. This CDR3 is CSATRAGTGELFF.

The chain has TRBV5-1 and TRBJ1-1; TCRdb outputs TRBD1, but without DNA this stays unchecked. Germline V gene lookup returns CDR1 SGHRS and CDR2 YFSETQ. This CDR3 is 14 amino acids long. The CDR3: CASSQIYGGTEAFF.

The gene calls are TRBV24-1 and TRBJ2-7. Per germline, CDR1 KGHDR and CDR2 SFDVKD. The CDR3 has 13 amino acids. CDR3 in amino acids: CATSDLTSGEQYF.

V and J are TRBV30 and TRBJ2-1. This CDR3 is 11 amino acids long. The V gene's germline CDR1 is GTSNPN and CDR2 SVGIG (reference sequence). This CDR3 is CAWTHTSEQFF.

The chain carries TRBV5-1 and TRBJ1-1; lacking DNA, the TRBD1 call made by TCRdb goes unchecked. CDR3 length: 16 amino acids. CDR1 and CDR2 from the germline V gene are SGHRS and YFSETQ. CDR3 sequence: CASSPDGGGGNTEAFF.

The chain recombines TRBV11-2 with TRBJ2-5; TCRdb's assignment of TRBD2 cannot be checked, as there is no DNA. Germline V gene lookup returns CDR1 SGHAT and CDR2 FQNNGV. The CDR3 is 14 residues long. The CDR3 here is CASSSSRVLETQYF.

The gene calls are TRBV29-1 and TRBJ2-3. Germline V gives CDR1 SQVTM, CDR2 ANQGSEA. CDR3 length: 13 amino acids. CDR3 loop: CSVAGFVADTQYF.

CDR3 residues: CASRTQDGGQYYNEQFF. The genes are TRBV7-8 and TRBJ2-1; the D call from TCRdb, TRBD1, cannot be confirmed without DNA. The CDR3 sequence is 17 residues long. Germline values: CDR1 SGHVS, CDR2 FQNEAQ. The entire variable domain, with the rest obtained from reference TRBV7-8 and TRBJ2-1, is as follows: GAGVSQSPRYKVAKRGQDVALRCDPISGHVSLFWYQQALGQGPEFLTYFQNEAQLDKSGLPSDRFFAERPEGSVSTLKIQRTQQEDSAVYLCASRTQDGGQYYNEQFFGPGTRLTVL.

This chain uses TRBV5-1 with TRBJ2-2. CDR1 is SGHRS and CDR2 is YFSETQ in the germline V gene. The CDR3 is 15 residues long. CDR3 protein: CASSLDRTNTGELFF.

This CDR3 is CASSLGSLAGGPRDTQYF. The V gene is TRBV11-3, the J gene TRBJ2-3; TCRdb gives TRBD2 as the D gene, but with no DNA this cannot be confirmed. This CDR3 is built from 18 residues. The germline gives CDR1 SGHNT, CDR2 YENEEA.